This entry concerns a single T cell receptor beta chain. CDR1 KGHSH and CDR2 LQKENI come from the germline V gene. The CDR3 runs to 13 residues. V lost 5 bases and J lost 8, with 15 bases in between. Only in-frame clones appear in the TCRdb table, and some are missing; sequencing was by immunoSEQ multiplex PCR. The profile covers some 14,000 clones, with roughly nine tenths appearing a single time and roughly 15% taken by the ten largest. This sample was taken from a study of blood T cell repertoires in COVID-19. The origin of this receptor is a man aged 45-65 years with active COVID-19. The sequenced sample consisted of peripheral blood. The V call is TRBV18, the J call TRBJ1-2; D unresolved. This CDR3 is CASSSTPIGGYTF. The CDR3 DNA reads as TGTGCCAGCTCATCGACACCTATAGGCGGCTACACCTTC.